This record looks at one T cell receptor beta chain sequence and its context. Its target is not known. Germline CDR1 reads DFQATT; CDR2 reads SNEGSKA (reference sequence). This CDR3 has 11 residues. V lost 4 bases to trimming and J lost 9 bases, with 10 bases between them. This record comes from a study of response to subunit inactivated influenza vaccine. Overall study findings and caveats: Authors suggested each seasonal influenza vaccination recruits few new T cells.

MiXCR, applied by TCRdb to the RT-PCR reads, yields one record per CDR3 protein. This table holds around 490,000 distinct CDR3 sequences, approximately 7.6% found once. This chain joins TRBV20-1 and TRBJ2-1; possible D gene TRBD2, 5 bases. This sample comprised PBMCs from blood, obtained roughly 24 months after vaccination. This receptor was obtained from a man in his fifties or sixties who received an inactivated influenza vaccine. DNA of the CDR3: TGCAGTGCTACTAGCTATGGTGAGCAGTTCTTC. This gives the protein CSATSYGEQFF.